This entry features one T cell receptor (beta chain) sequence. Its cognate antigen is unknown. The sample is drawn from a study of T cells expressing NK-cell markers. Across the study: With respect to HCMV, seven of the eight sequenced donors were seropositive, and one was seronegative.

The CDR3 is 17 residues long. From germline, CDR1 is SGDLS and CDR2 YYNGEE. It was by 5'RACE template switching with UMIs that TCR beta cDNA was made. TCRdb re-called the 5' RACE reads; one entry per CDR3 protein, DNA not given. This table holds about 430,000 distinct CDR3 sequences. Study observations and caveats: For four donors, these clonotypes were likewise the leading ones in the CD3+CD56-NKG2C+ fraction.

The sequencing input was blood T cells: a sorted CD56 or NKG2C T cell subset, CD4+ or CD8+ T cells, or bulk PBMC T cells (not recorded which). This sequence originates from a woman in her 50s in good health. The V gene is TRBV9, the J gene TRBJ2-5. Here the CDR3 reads CASSVSTENRPPETQYF.